The sequence of this TCR beta chain was determined in a study of early T cells in non-severe SARS-CoV-2 infection. TCRdb recomputed calls from the 5' RACE reads with MiXCR, one row per CDR3 protein. The sample consists of 55,000 to 65,000 distinct CDR3 sequences, more than 10% of them appearing once. Points from the study as a whole: Missing private and CD4 specificities, VDJdb matching favored anti-spike CD8 responses.

A remark on this clonotype: The antigen remains unidentified.

This receptor was taken from an adult who was a healthcare worker with PCR-confirmed SARS-CoV-2 infection or an uninfected control (not recorded which). Sequenced sample: whole blood.

CDR3 residues: CSARDLDRGLGETQYF. Here the CDR3 DNA reads TGCAGTGCTAGAGATCTGGACAGGGGGCTCGGAGAGACCCAGTACTTC. This sequence joins TRBV20-1 and TRBJ2-5, with 11 positions matching TRBD1. Germline V gene data show CDR1 as DFQATT and CDR2 as SNEGSKA (reference sequence). V was pared by 0 bases and J by 4 bases, with 7 bases of the junction left unmatched. The CDR3 has 16 amino acids.